Included here is one T cell receptor (beta chain) sequence, with context. Antigen unknown. Trimming shortened V by 8 bases and J by 5 bases, and 12 bases separated the two germline ends. Germline V CDR1 and CDR2: LGHDT, YNNKEL (reference sequence). This CDR3 has 13 amino acids. This sample is part of a study of Ad26.COV2.S vaccination and SARS-CoV-2 variants. Looking at the study overall: Ad26.COV2.S shots went into the muscle once or twice, 56 days apart. General observations from the study: People who got the vaccine or the placebo had similar non-spike TCR breadth. The analyses of TCR breadth and depth may have understated the size of total T cell responses.

Generated by immunoSEQ multiplex PCR, the TCRdb table keeps only in-frame clones and is missing some. The repertoire holds around 250,000 clones, with more than 70% as singletons. Stated treatment: around 19 received Ad26.COV2.S at low or high dose, single or two shots; 5 received placebo; per-sample allocation not given. Day 63 after the first injection of vaccine or placebo was the sampling time. This sequence joins TRBV3-1 (or the pseudogene TRBV3-2) and TRBJ2-2; D gene uncertain. This clonotype was obtained from a person between 18 and 65 years old who received the Ad26.COV2.S COVID-19 vaccine or a placebo. The source material was peripheral blood, sampled in a trial of Ad26.COV2.S vaccine versus placebo. The CDR3 loop reads CASAPRETGELFF. CDR3 in DNA: TGTGCCAGCGCGCCTCGAGAGACCGGGGAGCTGTTTTTT.